Below, one TCR beta chain is given with its context. Germline-derived CDR1 and CDR2 are GTSNPN and SVGIG (reference sequence). V was shortened by 5 bases and J by 6 bases, with 11 bases between the two germline ends. The CDR3 length is 13 residues. The sample belongs to a study of blood T cell repertoires in COVID-19. Study as a whole: The study drew acute and convalescent COVID-19 samples from the United States, Italy and Spain. T cells, B-cell-depleted T cells, or PBMCs provided the cDNA or gDNA that served as material.

Source study methods: Estimation of nucleated cell counts relied on the amplification of reference gene primers. The table came from immunoSEQ multiplex PCR; TCRdb's copy has only in-frame clones and leaves some out. V and J calls and clone size come straight from that table; D and trimming were deduced from the DNA. The data show about 440,000 clones, less than 95% seen once. Donors in Cohort 3 counted as recovered after two negative PCRs, clearance, or symptom resolution. This receptor was identified in a man aged 18 to 30 who had recovered from COVID-19. The chain links TRBV30 to TRBJ1-6; D is unclear. Material for sequencing was PBMCs or T cells enriched from blood (not recorded which). The CDR3 DNA reads as TGTGCCTGGGGGGAAGGCGGTAATTCACCCCTCCACTTT. It codes for CAWGEGGNSPLHF.